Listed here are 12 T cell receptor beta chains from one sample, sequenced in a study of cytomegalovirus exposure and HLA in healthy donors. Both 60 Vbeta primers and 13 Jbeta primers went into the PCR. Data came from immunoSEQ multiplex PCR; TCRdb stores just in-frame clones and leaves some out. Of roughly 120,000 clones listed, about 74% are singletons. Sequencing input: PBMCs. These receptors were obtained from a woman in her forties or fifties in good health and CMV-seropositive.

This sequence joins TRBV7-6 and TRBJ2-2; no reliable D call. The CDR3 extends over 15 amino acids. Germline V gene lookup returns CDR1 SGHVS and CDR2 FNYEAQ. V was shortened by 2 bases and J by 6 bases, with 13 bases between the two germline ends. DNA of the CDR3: TGTGCCAGCAGCTTACCCTCGTACTACGCCGGGGAGCTGTTTTTT. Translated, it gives CASSLPSYYAGELFF.

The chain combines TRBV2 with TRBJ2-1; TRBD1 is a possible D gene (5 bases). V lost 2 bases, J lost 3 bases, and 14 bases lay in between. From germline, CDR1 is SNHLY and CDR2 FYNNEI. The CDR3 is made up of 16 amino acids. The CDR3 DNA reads TGTGCCAGCAGTGAACTTTATTGGCAGGGCTACAATGAGCAGTTCTTC. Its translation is CASSELYWQGYNEQFF.

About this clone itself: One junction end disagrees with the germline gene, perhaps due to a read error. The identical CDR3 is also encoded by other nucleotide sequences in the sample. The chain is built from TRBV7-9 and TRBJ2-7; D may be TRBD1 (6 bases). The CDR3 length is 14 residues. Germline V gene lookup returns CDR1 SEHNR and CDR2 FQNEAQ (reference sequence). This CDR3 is CASSWGQSPSRLNF. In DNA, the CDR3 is TGTGCCAGCAGCTGGGGGCAGTCCCCCTCTCGACTGAACTTC.

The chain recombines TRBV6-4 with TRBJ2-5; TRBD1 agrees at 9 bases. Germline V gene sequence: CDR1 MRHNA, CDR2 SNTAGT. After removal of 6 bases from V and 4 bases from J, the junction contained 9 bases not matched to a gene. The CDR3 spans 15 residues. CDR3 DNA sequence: TGTGCCAGCAGGAGAAGACAGGGGGTGAGAGAGACCCAGTACTTC. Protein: CASRRRQGVRETQYF.

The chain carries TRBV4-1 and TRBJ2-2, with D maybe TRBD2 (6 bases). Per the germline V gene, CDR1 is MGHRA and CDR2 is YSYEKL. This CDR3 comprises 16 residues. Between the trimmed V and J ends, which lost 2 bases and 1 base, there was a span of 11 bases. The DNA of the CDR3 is TGCGCCAGCAGCCAATATGGGGGGATGAACACCGGGGAGCTGTTTTTT. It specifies CASSQYGGMNTGELFF.

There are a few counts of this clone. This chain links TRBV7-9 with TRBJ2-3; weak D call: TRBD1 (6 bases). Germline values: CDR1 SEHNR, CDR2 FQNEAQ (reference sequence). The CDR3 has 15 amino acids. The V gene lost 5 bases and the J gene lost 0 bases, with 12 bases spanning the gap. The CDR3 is CASSPGQTSTDTQYF. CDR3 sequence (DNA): TGTGCCAGCAGCCCAGGACAGACTAGCACAGATACGCAGTATTTT.

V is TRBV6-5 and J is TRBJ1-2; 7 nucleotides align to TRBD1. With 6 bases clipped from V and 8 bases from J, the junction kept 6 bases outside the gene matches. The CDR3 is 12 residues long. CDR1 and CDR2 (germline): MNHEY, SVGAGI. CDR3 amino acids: CASRTGNRGYTF. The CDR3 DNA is TGTGCCAGCAGGACAGGGAATCGCGGCTACACCTTC.

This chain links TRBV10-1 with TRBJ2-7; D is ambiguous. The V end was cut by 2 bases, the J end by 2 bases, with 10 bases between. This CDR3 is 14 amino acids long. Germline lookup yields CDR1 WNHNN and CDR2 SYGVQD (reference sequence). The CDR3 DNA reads TGCGCCAGCAGTGAGAGCGTTCGGCCCTACGAGCAGTACTTC. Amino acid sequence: CASSESVRPYEQYF.

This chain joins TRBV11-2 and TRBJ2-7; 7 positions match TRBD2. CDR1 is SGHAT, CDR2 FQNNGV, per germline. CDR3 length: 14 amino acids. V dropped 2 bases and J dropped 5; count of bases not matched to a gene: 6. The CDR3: CASSLWGGPDEQYF. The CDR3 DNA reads TGTGCCAGCAGCTTATGGGGGGGACCCGACGAGCAGTACTTC.

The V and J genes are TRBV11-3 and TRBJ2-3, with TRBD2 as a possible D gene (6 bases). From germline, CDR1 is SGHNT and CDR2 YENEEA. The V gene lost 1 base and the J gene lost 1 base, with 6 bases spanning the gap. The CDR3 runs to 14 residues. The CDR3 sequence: CASSLAGGTDTQYF. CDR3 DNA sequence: TGTGCCAGCAGCTTAGCGGGAGGCACAGATACGCAGTATTTT.

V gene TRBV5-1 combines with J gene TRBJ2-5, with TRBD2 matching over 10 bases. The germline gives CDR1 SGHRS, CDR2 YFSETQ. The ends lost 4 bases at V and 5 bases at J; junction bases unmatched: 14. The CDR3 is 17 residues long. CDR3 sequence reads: CASSLRGAGGLYETQYF. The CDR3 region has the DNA TGCGCCAGCAGCCTGCGCGGAGCGGGGGGGCTTTACGAGACCCAGTACTTC. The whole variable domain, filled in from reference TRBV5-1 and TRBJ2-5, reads KAGVTQTPRYLIKTRGQQVTLSCSPISGHRSVSWYQQTPGQGLQFLFEYFSETQRNKGNFPGRFSGRQFSNSRSEMNVSTLELGDSALYLCASSLRGAGGLYETQYFGPGTRLLVL.

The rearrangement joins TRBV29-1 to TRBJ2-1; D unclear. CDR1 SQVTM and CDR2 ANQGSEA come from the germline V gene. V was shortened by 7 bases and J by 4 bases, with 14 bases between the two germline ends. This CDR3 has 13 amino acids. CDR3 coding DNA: TGCAGCGCCACTTACGACATGTACAATGAGCAGTTCTTC. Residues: CSATYDMYNEQFF.